This T cell receptor (beta chain) comes out of a study of cytotoxic CD8 clonotypes in ibrutinib-treated CLL. On the study more broadly: Complete response was seen in 2 patients and partial in about 24; around twelve progressed and about 14 stayed remitted after a median about 68 months.

Generated by immunoSEQ multiplex PCR, the TCRdb table keeps only in-frame clones and is missing some. The data show over 120,000 clones, around 82% seen once. Concerning this clone: Other DNA sequences of this sample code for an identical CDR3.

Specimen: PBMCs, collected after 36 months of ibrutinib treatment. This sequence originates from a human donor with chronic lymphocytic leukemia.

The CDR3 nucleotides read TGCGCCAGCAGCCAATCAGAACAGATTAATCAGCCCCAGCATTTT. Translation: CASSQSEQINQPQHF. The chain carries TRBV4-1 and TRBJ1-5, with unresolved D. The CDR3 consists of 15 residues. Germline loops: CDR1 MGHRA, CDR2 YSYEKL. Deletions cut 2 bases from V and 4 bases from J, with 12 bases between.